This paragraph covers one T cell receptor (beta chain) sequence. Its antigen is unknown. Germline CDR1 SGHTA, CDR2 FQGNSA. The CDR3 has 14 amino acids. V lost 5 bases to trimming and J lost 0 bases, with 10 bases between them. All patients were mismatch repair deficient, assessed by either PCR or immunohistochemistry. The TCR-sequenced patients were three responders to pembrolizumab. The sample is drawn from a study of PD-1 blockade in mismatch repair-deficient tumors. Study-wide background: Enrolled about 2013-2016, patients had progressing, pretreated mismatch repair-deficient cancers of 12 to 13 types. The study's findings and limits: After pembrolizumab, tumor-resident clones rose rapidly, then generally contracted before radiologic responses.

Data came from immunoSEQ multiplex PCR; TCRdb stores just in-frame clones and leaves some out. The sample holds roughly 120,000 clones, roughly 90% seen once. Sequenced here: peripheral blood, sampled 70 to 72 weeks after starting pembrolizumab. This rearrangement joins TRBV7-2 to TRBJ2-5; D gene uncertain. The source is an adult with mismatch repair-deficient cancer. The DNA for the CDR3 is TGTGCCAGCAGCGCCTGGACGGACCAAGAGACCCAGTACTTC. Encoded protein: CASSAWTDQETQYF.